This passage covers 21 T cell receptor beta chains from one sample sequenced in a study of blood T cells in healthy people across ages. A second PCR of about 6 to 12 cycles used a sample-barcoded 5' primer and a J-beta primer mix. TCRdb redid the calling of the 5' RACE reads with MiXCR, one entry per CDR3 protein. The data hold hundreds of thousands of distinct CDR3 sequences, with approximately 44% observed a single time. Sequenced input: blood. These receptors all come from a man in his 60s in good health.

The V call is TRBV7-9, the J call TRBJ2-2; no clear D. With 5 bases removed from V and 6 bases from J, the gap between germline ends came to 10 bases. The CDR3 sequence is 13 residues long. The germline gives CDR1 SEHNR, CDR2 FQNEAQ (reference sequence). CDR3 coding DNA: TGTGCCAGCAGCCTACTTTCGTCCGGGGAGCTGTTTTTT. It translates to CASSLLSSGELFF.

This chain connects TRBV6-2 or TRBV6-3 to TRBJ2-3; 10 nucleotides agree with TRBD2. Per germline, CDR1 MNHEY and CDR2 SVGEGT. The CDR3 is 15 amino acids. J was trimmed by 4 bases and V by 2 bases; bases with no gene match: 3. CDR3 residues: CASSYASGGADTQYF. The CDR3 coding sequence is TGTGCCAGCAGTTACGCTAGCGGGGGAGCAGATACGCAGTATTTT.

The CDR3 is CASSLVEGTSYEQYF. The CDR3 DNA reads TGTGCCAGCAGCTTAGTCGAGGGTACGTCCTACGAGCAGTACTTC. This chain connects TRBV7-9 to TRBJ2-7; TRBD2 is a possible D gene (5 bases). The CDR3 contains 15 residues. Between the trimmed V and J ends, which lost 1 base and 1 base, there was a span of 11 bases. Germline V gives CDR1 SEHNR, CDR2 FQNEAQ (reference sequence).

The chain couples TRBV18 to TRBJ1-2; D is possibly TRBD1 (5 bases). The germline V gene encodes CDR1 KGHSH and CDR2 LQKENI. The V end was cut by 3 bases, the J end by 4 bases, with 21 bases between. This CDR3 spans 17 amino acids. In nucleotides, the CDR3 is TGTGCCAGCTCACCCTACCCGACAGCTCTTGAGGGCTATGGCTACACCTTC. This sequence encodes CASSPYPTALEGYGYTF.

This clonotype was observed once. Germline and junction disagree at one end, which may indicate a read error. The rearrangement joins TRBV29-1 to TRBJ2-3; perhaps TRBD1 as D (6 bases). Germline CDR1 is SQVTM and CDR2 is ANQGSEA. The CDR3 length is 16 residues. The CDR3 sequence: CSVARVPGQFTNTQYF. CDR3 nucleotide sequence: TGCAGCGTTGCCCGTGTCCCGGGACAATTCACAAATACGCAGTATTTT.

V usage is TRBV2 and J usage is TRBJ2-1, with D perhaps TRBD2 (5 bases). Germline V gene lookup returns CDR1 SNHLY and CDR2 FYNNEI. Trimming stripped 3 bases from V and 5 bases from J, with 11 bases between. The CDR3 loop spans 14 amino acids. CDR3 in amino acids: CASSEIGINNEQFF. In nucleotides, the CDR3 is TGTGCCAGCAGTGAGATCGGGATAAACAATGAGCAGTTCTTC.

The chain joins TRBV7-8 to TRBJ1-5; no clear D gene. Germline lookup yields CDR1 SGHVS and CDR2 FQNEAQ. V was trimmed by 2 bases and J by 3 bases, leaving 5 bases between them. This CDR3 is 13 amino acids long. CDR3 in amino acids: CASSLRDNQPQHF. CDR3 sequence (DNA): TGTGCCAGCAGCTTACGAGACAATCAGCCCCAGCATTTT.

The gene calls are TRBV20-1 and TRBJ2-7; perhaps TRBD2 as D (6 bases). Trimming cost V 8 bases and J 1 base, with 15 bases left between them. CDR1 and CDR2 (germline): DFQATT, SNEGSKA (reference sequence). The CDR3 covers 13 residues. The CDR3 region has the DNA TGCAGTTACACCGGGACTGGATCCTACGAGCAGTACTTC. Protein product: CSYTGTGSYEQYF.

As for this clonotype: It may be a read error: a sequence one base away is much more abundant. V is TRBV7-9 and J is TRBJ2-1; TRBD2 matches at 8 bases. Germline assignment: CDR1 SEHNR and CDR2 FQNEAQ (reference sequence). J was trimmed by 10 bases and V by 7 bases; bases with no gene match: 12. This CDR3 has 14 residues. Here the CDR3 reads CASNISGDLIEQFF. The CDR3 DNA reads TGTGCCAGCAACATTAGCGGGGATTTAATCGAGCAGTTCTTC.

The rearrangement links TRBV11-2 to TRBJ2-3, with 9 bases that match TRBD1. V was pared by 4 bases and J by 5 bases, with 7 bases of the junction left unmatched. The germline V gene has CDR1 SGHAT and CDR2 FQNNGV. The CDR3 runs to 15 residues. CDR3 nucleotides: TGTGCCAGCAGCTCTGGGACAGGGTTGGAAGATACGCAGTATTTT. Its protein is CASSSGTGLEDTQYF.

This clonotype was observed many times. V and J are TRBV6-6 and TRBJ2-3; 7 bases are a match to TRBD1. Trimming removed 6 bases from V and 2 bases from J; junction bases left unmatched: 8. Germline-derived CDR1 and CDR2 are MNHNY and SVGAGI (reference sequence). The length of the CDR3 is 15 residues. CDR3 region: CASRGQPQPTDTQYF. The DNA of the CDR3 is TGTGCCAGCAGGGGACAGCCACAACCCACAGATACGCAGTATTTT.

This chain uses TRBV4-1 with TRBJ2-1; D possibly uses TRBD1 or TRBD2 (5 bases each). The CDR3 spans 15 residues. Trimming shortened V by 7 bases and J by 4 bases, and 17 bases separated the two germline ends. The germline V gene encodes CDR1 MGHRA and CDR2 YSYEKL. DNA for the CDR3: TGCGCCAGCACAATCGGGGATTCAGGGTACAATGAGCAGTTCTTC. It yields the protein CASTIGDSGYNEQFF.

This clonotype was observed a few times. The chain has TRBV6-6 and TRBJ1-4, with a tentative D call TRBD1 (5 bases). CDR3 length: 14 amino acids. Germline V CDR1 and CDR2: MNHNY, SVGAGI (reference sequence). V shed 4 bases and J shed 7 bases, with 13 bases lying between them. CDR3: CASSSGSRVEKLFF. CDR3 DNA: TGTGCCAGCAGTTCAGGGTCTCGTGTTGAAAAACTGTTTTTT.

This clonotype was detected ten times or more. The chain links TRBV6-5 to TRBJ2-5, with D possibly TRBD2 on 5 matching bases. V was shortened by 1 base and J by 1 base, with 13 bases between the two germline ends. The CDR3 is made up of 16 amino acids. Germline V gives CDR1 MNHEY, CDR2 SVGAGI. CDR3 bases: TGTGCCAGCAGTTACTTGCCTAGCCGGGGCCAAGAGACCCAGTACTTC. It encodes CASSYLPSRGQETQYF.

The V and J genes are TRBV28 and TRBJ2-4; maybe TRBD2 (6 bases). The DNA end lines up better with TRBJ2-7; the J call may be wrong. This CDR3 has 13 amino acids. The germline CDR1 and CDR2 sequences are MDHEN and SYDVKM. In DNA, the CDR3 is TGTGCCAGCAGTGGGGGGAGTTCCCACGAGCAGTACTTC. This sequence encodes CASSGGSSHEQYF.

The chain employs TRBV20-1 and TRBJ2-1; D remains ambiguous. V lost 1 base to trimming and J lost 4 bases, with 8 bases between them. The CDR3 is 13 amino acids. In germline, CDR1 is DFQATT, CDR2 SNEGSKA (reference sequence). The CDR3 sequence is CSARVQTYNEQFF. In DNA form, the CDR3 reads TGCAGTGCTAGAGTTCAGACTTACAATGAGCAGTTCTTC.

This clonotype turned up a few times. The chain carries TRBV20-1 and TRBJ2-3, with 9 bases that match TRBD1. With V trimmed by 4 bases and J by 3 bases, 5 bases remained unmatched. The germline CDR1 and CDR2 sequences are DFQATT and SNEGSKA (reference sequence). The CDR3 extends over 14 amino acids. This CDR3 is CSAKPGQGTDTQYF. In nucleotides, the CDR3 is TGCAGTGCTAAACCGGGACAGGGTACAGATACGCAGTATTTT.

The CDR3 spells CASSLGTAYQETQYF. For the CDR3, the DNA is TGTGCCAGCAGCCTAGGGACAGCGTACCAAGAGACCCAGTACTTC. The chain uses TRBV12-3 or TRBV12-4 and TRBJ2-5, with 7 bases matching TRBD1. This CDR3 is built from 15 residues. V lost 6 bases, J lost 0 bases, and 7 bases stayed unmatched.

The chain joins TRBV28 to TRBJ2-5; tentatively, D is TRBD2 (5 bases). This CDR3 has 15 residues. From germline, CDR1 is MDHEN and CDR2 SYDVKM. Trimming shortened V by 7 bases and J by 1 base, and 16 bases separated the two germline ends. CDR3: CASTSRRVTQETQYF. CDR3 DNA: TGTGCCAGCACCTCTCGGCGGGTAACCCAAGAGACCCAGTACTTC. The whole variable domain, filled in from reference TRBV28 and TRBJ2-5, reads DVKVTQSSRYLVKRTGEKVFLECVQDMDHENMFWYRQDPGLGLRLIYFSYDVKMKEKGDIPEGYSVSREKKERFSLILESASTNQTSMYLCASTSRRVTQETQYFGPGTRLLVL.

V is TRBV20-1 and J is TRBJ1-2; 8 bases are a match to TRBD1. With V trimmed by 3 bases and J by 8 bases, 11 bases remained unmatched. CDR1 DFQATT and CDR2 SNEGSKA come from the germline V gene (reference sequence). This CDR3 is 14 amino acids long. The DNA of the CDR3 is TGCAGTGCTAGCCTCGGGACAGGCCAAGGGGGCTACACCTTC. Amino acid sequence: CSASLGTGQGGYTF.

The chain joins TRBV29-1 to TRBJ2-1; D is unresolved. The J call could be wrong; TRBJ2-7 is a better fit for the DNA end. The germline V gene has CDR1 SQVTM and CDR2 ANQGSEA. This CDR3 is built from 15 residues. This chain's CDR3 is CSVEIWDSSYNGQYF. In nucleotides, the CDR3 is TGCAGCGTTGAAATTTGGGATAGCTCCTACAATGGGCAGTACTTC.